This TCR beta chain originates from a study of identifying expanded T cells in peripheral blood. Study observations and caveats: Variance in clone template counts between roughly 2-week samples significantly increased with total template count across all healthy donors. Differentially abundant clones: roughly 1.3 between replicates, 16.4 at about two weeks, less than 25 at four.

The CDR3 is made up of 16 amino acids. Germline CDR1 SGHTA, CDR2 FQGNSA. With 4 bases clipped from V and 1 base from J, the junction kept 8 bases outside the gene matches. No infections or other immune events were documented during collection. Using immunoSEQ multiplex PCR, the repertoire was profiled, and TCRdb retains in-frame clones only, with some absent. The sample yields 84,000 or so clones, 85% to 90% seen once. On this clone itself: The antigen is unknown.

This receptor was obtained from a person aged 18 to 70 in good health. The chain uses TRBV7-2 and TRBJ2-7; 9 bases fit TRBD1. Sequencing was carried out using blood. The CDR3 DNA follows: TGTGCCAGCAGCTCCGCCCCGGGACAGGGTTCCTACGAGCAGTACTTC. Protein: CASSSAPGQGSYEQYF.